Listed below are T cell receptor beta chains from one sample, sequenced in a study of graft-versus-host responses after intestinal transplantation. Produced via immunoSEQ multiplex PCR; TCRdb's table is partial and in-frame only. Counted here are under 15,000 clones, 77% occurring once; the ten biggest clones make up 3.9%. The input for sequencing was ileum tissue, taken just under 28 days after intestinal transplant. These receptors were taken from a human patient who received an intestinal transplant, so some T cells may come from the graft donor. Both conserved end residues are part of each CDR3. The D gene is left open where the match is weak. Not every row has a clone size; where given, it reads once, few, many or a size class.

clone size	J gene	D gene	V gene	CDR3 length	CDR3 DNA	CDR3 protein
once	TRBJ2-1	TRBD2	TRBV2	15	TGTGCCAGCAGCCAGGGACTAGCGGACTACAATGAGCAGTTCTTC	CASSQGLADYNEQFF
-	TRBJ2-5	TRBD2	TRBV28	16	TGTGCCAGCAAGGTGGGACTAGCGGGGTACCAAGAGACCCAGTACTTC	CASKVGLAGYQETQYF
-	TRBJ2-1	-	TRBV5-1	14	TGCGCCAGCAGCTCGCGGGACAGTTACAATGAGCAGTTCTTC	CASSSRDSYNEQFF
-	TRBJ1-5	-	TRBV6-5	15	TGTGCCAGCAGTTACTCTAGGGGCCACAATCAGCCCCAGCATTTT	CASSYSRGHNQPQHF
-	TRBJ1-4	-	TRBV21-1	17	TGTGCCAGCAGCACGGGGGGGTGTGAGGATCTGCGCGAAAAACTGTTTTTT	CASSTGGCEDLREKLFF
few	TRBJ1-6	TRBD1	TRBV19	13	TGTGCCAGTAGCCGGGACAGGTATTCACCCCTCCACTTT	CASSRDRYSPLHF
-	TRBJ2-1	TRBD2	TRBV5-1	19	TGCGCCAGCAGCTTGGAGTCCAATTTCGGGCGGACTAGCGGCAATGAGCAGTTCTTC	CASSLESNFGRTSGNEQFF
few	TRBJ1-6	-	TRBV6-5	15	TGTGCCAGCATCCTGATCGGGGGTCATAATTCACCCCTCCACTTT	CASILIGGHNSPLHF
-	TRBJ2-3	-	TRBV5-1	16	TGCGCCAGCAGATACGACTGGCGGGGAAACACAGATACGCAGTATTTT	CASRYDWRGNTDTQYF
few	TRBJ1-6	TRBD1	TRBV7-9	15	TGTGCCAGCAGCTCCCCAGACAGGGCGGCTTCACCCCTCCACTTT	CASSSPDRAASPLHF
-	TRBJ2-3	-	TRBV7-6	15	TGTGCCAGCAGCTTAGCAGGGGCTAGCACAGATACGCAGTATTTT	CASSLAGASTDTQYF
few	TRBJ2-2	-	TRBV15	15	TGTGCCACCAGCAGAGATTACAGGAACACCGGGGAGCTGTTTTTT	CATSRDYRNTGELFF
few	TRBJ1-1	-	TRBV27	12	TGTGCCATCCTGCCGGGAAACACTGAAGCTTTCTTT	CAILPGNTEAFF
-	TRBJ2-1	TRBD2	TRBV7-3	17	TGTGCCAGCAGCACGCAAGGACTAGCGGGAGTATGGAATGAGCAGTTCTTC	CASSTQGLAGVWNEQFF
-	TRBJ2-2	-	TRBV7-7	16	TGTGCTAGCAGCCCCCCGGGGGGCAGGGACACCGGGGAGCTGTTTTTT	CASSPPGGRDTGELFF
-	TRBJ1-1	-	TRBV7-2	13	TGTGCCAGCAGCCAACAGACAGCAGCTGAAGCTTTCTTT	CASSQQTAAEAFF
-	TRBJ2-3	TRBD2	TRBV29-1	16	TGCAGCGTCGGGACTAGCGGGGGGGTGAGAACAGATACGCAGTATTTT	CSVGTSGGVRTDTQYF
-	TRBJ2-5	TRBD2	TRBV11-2	15	TGTGCCAGCAGCCGGGGGGGCGGGGGTACAGAGACCCAGTACTTC	CASSRGGGGTETQYF
-	TRBJ1-5	TRBD1	TRBV18	14	TGTGCCAGCTCACTCCAGGGGGGCAATCAGCCCCAGCATTTT	CASSLQGGNQPQHF
once	TRBJ2-3	-	TRBV6-1	14	TGTGCCAGCAGTGAACAGGGGTCCAGAGATACGCAGTATTTT	CASSEQGSRDTQYF
few	TRBJ2-2	TRBD1	TRBV5-1	18	TGCGCCAGCAGCAGACCCTCGGCAGGACAGGGGTATACCGGGGAGCTGTTTTTT	CASSRPSAGQGYTGELFF
-	TRBJ1-2	-	TRBV6-1	16	TGTGCCAGCAGTGAAGGGAAACAGGGTTTCCTCTATGGCTACACCTTC	CASSEGKQGFLYGYTF
-	TRBJ2-3	-	TRBV10-3	15	TGTGCCATCAGTGAGTCGGGGACTAGCACAGATACGCAGTATTTT	CAISESGTSTDTQYF
-	TRBJ1-5	TRBD1	TRBV27	15	TGTGCCAGCAGTAAGTGGACAGGCCTCAATCAGCCCCAGCATTTT	CASSKWTGLNQPQHF
-	TRBJ1-1	-	TRBV5-4	14	TGTGCCAGCAGCTACTACAGGGAAGGCACTGAAGCTTTCTTT	CASSYYREGTEAFF
-	TRBJ2-1	TRBD2	TRBV4-1	16	TGCGCCAGCAGCCAGGCGACTAGCGGGGTCAACAATGAGCAGTTCTTC	CASSQATSGVNNEQFF
-	TRBJ2-3	-	TRBV11-2	14	TGTGCCAGCAGCTTAGACCAGGGCCCAGATACGCAGTATTTT	CASSLDQGPDTQYF
-	TRBJ1-1	-	TRBV2	13	TGTGCCAGCAGTAGGACAACGGACACTGAAGCTTTCTTT	CASSRTTDTEAFF
-	TRBJ1-2	TRBD1	TRBV5-1	13	TGCGCCAGCAGCTTGGGACAGGGGAAAGGCTACACCTTC	CASSLGQGKGYTF
-	TRBJ1-5	-	TRBV5-1	13	TGCGCCAGCAGCCTAGATCCCGGCCAGCCCCAGCATTTT	CASSLDPGQPQHF
-	TRBJ1-5	-	TRBV28	14	TGTGCCAGCTTGGGGACAAGCAGTTATCAGCCCCAGCATTTT	CASLGTSSYQPQHF
-	TRBJ2-2	-	TRBV2	15	TGTGCCAGCAGTCTACTCGGGGGGAACACCGGGGAGCTGTTTTTT	CASSLLGGNTGELFF
-	TRBJ1-3	TRBD1	TRBV13	16	TGTGCCAGCAGCTTGGGACAGGGAAGCTCTGGAAACACCATATATTTT	CASSLGQGSSGNTIYF